This T cell receptor (beta chain) is drawn from a study of molecular identifiers for immune sequencing clone quantification. One entry per CDR3 protein, called by TCRdb with MiXCR from the PCR reads. The sample has 490,000 or so distinct CDR3 sequences, around 23% seen once. General study results and limits: Effector cells kept over 99% of their molecules in clones above 20 RNA copies, while naive cells kept under 1% there.

This clonotype was found a few times. Its cognate antigen is unknown. This TCR was recovered from a human donor in good health. Some libraries in this study had Jurkat cell RNA spiked in. Sequencing was carried out using naive CD8+ T cells from blood, with Jurkat cell RNA spiked in. Subset: FACS-sorted CD8+CD4-CCR7+CD45RA+ naive T cells.

CDR3 bases: TGTGCCAGCAGCTCAGGGGGCGCGAGGTCTGAAGCTTTCTTT. It codes for CASSSGGARSEAFF. V and J are TRBV27 and TRBJ1-1, with TRBD1 matching 8 bases. CDR3 size: 14 residues. Trimming cost V 6 bases and J 6 bases; bases outside gene matches: 9. The germline CDR1 and CDR2 sequences are MNHEY and SMNVEV (reference sequence).